Shown below are 32 T cell receptor beta chains from a single sample sequenced in a study of neurological immune-mediated disorders (dated by TCRdb to the late 2010s). Library prep was done by 5' RACE. Data came from an Illumina HiSeq 2500. TCRdb passed the public sequencing reads through fastp at Q25 and MiXCR, retaining productive beta sequences. Every distinct CDR3 protein forms one entry, paired with its most common genes and DNA. In all, the sample holds 50,000 or so distinct CDR3 sequences, and approximately 17% of those were seen once. The top ten hold 4% to 5.5% of the sample. Sequencing was carried out using PBMCs. These receptors were taken from a man in his fifties or sixties in good health.

This clonotype showed up many times. The chain has TRBV28 and TRBJ2-7, with D uncertain. Trimming cost V 7 bases and J 2 bases, with 15 bases left between them. CDR3 length equals 14 residues. CDR1 and CDR2 from the germline V gene are MDHEN and SYDVKM. For the CDR3, the DNA is TGTGCCAGCACCACCTGGGATAAAGCCTACGAGCAGTACTTC. It codes for CASTTWDKAYEQYF.

This clonotype was detected many times. This chain uses TRBV20-1 with TRBJ2-1; 13 bases are shared with TRBD2. Losses at the gene ends were 5 bases for V and 9 bases for J; bases not matched to a gene: 7. Per germline, CDR1 DFQATT and CDR2 SNEGSKA (reference sequence). The CDR3 contains 14 residues. This CDR3 is CSALGLAGVFEQFF. CDR3 DNA: TGCAGTGCTCTCGGACTAGCGGGAGTTTTTGAGCAGTTCTTC.

At least ten counts were recorded for this clonotype. The CDR3 loop reads CSAVPSGANVLTF. The DNA for the CDR3 is TGCAGTGCCGTCCCCTCTGGGGCCAACGTCCTGACTTTC. The J gene is TRBJ2-6, the V gene TRBV20-1; D is undetermined. The CDR3 contains 13 residues. Trimming pared 6 bases from V and 0 bases from J, leaving 6 bases between. CDR1 DFQATT and CDR2 SNEGSKA come from the germline V gene (reference sequence).

This clonotype has ten or more counts. The rearrangement joins TRBV7-3 to TRBJ2-3, with D possibly TRBD2 on 6 matching bases. Per the germline V gene, CDR1 is SGHTA and CDR2 is FQGTGA. Deletions cut 7 bases from V and 2 bases from J, with 19 bases between. This CDR3 has 16 residues. This CDR3 reads CASTPGSGIDTDTQYF. The CDR3 DNA reads TGTGCCAGCACCCCCGGTAGCGGAATTGACACAGATACGCAGTATTTT. Complete variable domain (other parts from reference TRBV7-3 and TRBJ2-3): GAGVSQTPSNKVTEKGKYVELRCDPISGHTALYWYRQSLGQGPEFLIYFQGTGAADDSGLPNDRFFAVRPEGSVSTLKIQRTERGDSAVYLCASTPGSGIDTDTQYFGPGTRLTVL.

This clonotype was detected ten times or more. The chain uses TRBV20-1 and TRBJ2-7, with 14 bases lining up with TRBD2. The CDR3 length is 19 residues. CDR1 and CDR2 from the germline V gene are DFQATT and SNEGSKA (reference sequence). With 0 bases clipped from V and 0 bases from J, the junction kept 10 bases outside the gene matches. The CDR3: CSARDRRTSGRSASYEQYF. CDR3 in DNA: TGCAGTGCTAGAGATCGAAGGACTAGCGGGAGGTCCGCCTCCTACGAGCAGTACTTC.

Ten or more counts support this clonotype. A read error may produce the germline difference seen at one junction end. The CDR3 sequence is CASSVEDF. The CDR3 DNA follows: TGTGCCAGCAGCGTAGAGGACTTC. This sequence joins TRBV9 and TRBJ2-7; no clear D gene. There are 8 residues in the CDR3. CDR1 is SGDLS, CDR2 YYNGEE, per germline.

This clonotype is categorized as medium-sized. Written as DNA, the CDR3 is TGTGCCACCAGCAGAGATCTTGGTTCCTACGAGCAGTACTTC. As protein: CATSRDLGSYEQYF. This chain uses TRBV15 with TRBJ2-7; D call uncertain. The length of the CDR3 is 14 residues. Germline loops: CDR1 LNHNV, CDR2 YYDKDF (reference sequence). Between the trimmed V and J ends, which lost 0 bases and 1 base, there was a span of 7 bases.

This clonotype came up many times. V gene TRBV20-1 combines with J gene TRBJ2-3; tentatively, D is TRBD1 or TRBD2 (5 bases each). The V end was cut by 2 bases, the J end by 5 bases, with 23 bases between. CDR1 and CDR2 from the germline V gene are DFQATT and SNEGSKA (reference sequence). This CDR3 is built from 17 residues. The CDR3 region is CSARPAIEGIRRDTQYF. The CDR3 DNA is TGCAGTGCTAGACCGGCGATAGAGGGGATAAGAAGAGATACGCAGTATTTT.

The table lists this clonotype with many counts. The chain recombines TRBV7-6 with TRBJ2-1; no clear D gene. This CDR3 region has 13 residues. Trimming pared 1 base from V and 6 bases from J, leaving 7 bases between. The germline V gene has CDR1 SGHVS and CDR2 FNYEAQ. The CDR3 DNA is TGTGCCAGCAGCTTAGGCCAAACCAATGAGCAGTTCTTC. This gives the protein CASSLGQTNEQFF.

This clonotype was observed many times. This chain uses TRBV5-6 with TRBJ1-6, with D uncertain. Trimming cost V 0 bases and J 3 bases, with 7 bases left between them. CDR3 length: 15 amino acids. Germline-derived CDR1 and CDR2 are SGHDT and YYEEEE. In DNA form, the CDR3 reads TGTGCCAGCAGCTTGGACGGTGGCTATAATTCACCCCTCCACTTT. Its protein is CASSLDGGYNSPLHF.

This clonotype was observed at least ten times. The chain combines TRBV7-3 with TRBJ1-2; TRBD1 is a possible D gene (6 bases). Germline V gene sequence: CDR1 SGHTA, CDR2 FQGTGA. V lost 1 base to trimming and J lost 7 bases, with 16 bases between them. This CDR3 is built from 15 residues. CDR3 protein: CASSLRAQGTIGYTF. The DNA for the CDR3 is TGTGCCAGCAGCTTAAGGGCACAGGGAACTATTGGCTACACCTTC.

In regard to this clonotype: A clone one base away is much larger, so this may be a read error. The J gene is TRBJ2-5, the V gene TRBV10-3; 7 positions agree with TRBD2. Germline CDR1 reads ENHRY; CDR2 reads SYGVKD. The CDR3 loop spans 14 amino acids. Germline trimming cut 2 bases from V and 5 bases from J; bases unmatched to any gene: 5. Here the CDR3 reads CAISEHTRGETQYF. The CDR3 DNA follows: TGTGCCATCAGTGAGCACACGCGGGGGGAGACCCAGTACTTC.

As to this clonotype: The junction shows a germline mismatch at one end, possibly a read error. The V and J genes are TRBV7-9 and TRBJ2-3; unclear D gene. Per germline, CDR1 SEHNR and CDR2 FQNEAQ (reference sequence). This CDR3 spans 14 amino acids. Here the CDR3 DNA reads TGTGCCAACAGCTTCGACTCCACCACAGATACGCAGTATTTT. This codes for CANSFDSTTDTQYF.

CDR3 region: CASIGLADPANTGELFF. CDR3 coding DNA: TGTGCCAGCATCGGACTAGCGGATCCTGCGAACACCGGGGAGCTGTTTTTT. V usage is TRBV5-6 and J usage is TRBJ2-2; 10 bases agree with TRBD2. Germline V gene lookup returns CDR1 SGHDT and CDR2 YYEEEE. This CDR3 region has 17 residues. Trimming took 6 bases from V and 0 from J; bases not matched to a gene: 8.

This clonotype occurred many times. The V gene is TRBV20-1, the J gene TRBJ1-5; 9 bases map to TRBD1. Germline CDR1 is DFQATT and CDR2 is SNEGSKA (reference sequence). The CDR3 loop spans 18 amino acids. V gave up 6 bases and J gave up 4 bases; unmatched junction bases: 19. CDR3 region: CSALSVGDRVSQNQPQHF. The DNA for the CDR3 is TGCAGTGCCCTCAGCGTGGGGGACAGGGTGTCCCAGAATCAGCCCCAGCATTTT.

This clonotype came up many times. CDR3 in amino acids: CASSLGLAGGADTQYF. The CDR3 DNA follows: TGTGCCAGCAGCTTAGGGCTAGCGGGAGGGGCAGATACGCAGTATTTT. The rearrangement joins TRBV7-2 to TRBJ2-3, with TRBD2 matching over 12 bases. Trimming took 1 base from V and 4 from J; bases not matched to a gene: 3. Germline CDR1 and CDR2: SGHTA and FQGNSA. The CDR3 runs to 16 residues. The full variable domain, in which reference TRBV7-2 and TRBJ2-3 provide the parts outside the CDR3, is GAGVSQSPSNKVTEKGKDVELRCDPISGHTALYWYRQSLGQGLEFLIYFQGNSAPDKSGLPSDRFSAERTGGSVSTLTIQRTQQEDSAVYLCASSLGLAGGADTQYFGPGTRLTVL.

This clonotype was counted many times. The rearrangement joins TRBV12-3 or TRBV12-4 to TRBJ1-3; 7 nucleotides match TRBD1. The CDR3 sequence is 15 residues long. V was pared by 6 bases and J by 4 bases, with 9 bases of the junction left unmatched. The CDR3 coding sequence is TGTGCCAGCAGGCCCAGGGGGTGGAGGGGAAACACCATATATTTT. This codes for CASRPRGWRGNTIYF.

At least ten counts were recorded for this clonotype. The chain employs TRBV21-1 and TRBJ2-1; the table gives TRBD2 as D, unverified against the DNA. TRBV21-1 is recorded as a pseudogene. This CDR3 has 16 amino acids. CDR3 region: CASSRGLAGVYNEQFF. In nucleotides, the CDR3 is TGTGCCAGCAGCCGTGGACTAGCGGGAGTCTACAATGAGCAGTTCTTC.

In its sample, this clonotype was seen many times. This chain connects TRBV2 to TRBJ2-3, with 8 bases identical to TRBD2. Germline V gives CDR1 SNHLY, CDR2 FYNNEI. The CDR3 loop spans 15 amino acids. V trimming: 6 bases; J trimming: 1 base; junction bases outside the gene matches: 6. CDR3 coding DNA: TGTGCCAGCAGAGGACTAGCCGATCGCACAGATACGCAGTATTTT. It translates to CASRGLADRTDTQYF.

This clonotype occurred many times. The rearrangement links TRBV9 to TRBJ2-1; D is ambiguous. This CDR3 is 12 amino acids long. V lost 0 bases, J lost 9 bases, and 7 bases lay in between. Germline assignment: CDR1 SGDLS and CDR2 YYNGEE. CDR3 DNA sequence: TGTGCCAGCAGCGTAGGAGAGATTGAGCAGTTCTTC. Residues: CASSVGEIEQFF.

In its sample, this clonotype was seen many times. The V call is TRBV7-9, the J call TRBJ2-5, with D perhaps matching TRBD1 (6 bases). The CDR3 consists of 14 residues. Germline V gives CDR1 SEHNR, CDR2 FQNEAQ (reference sequence). Trimming removed 7 bases from V and 5 bases from J, with 17 bases in between. The CDR3 DNA follows: TGTGCCAGCACCTCACTTTGGACAGCTGAGACCCAGTACTTC. Its translation is CASTSLWTAETQYF.

This clonotype was counted at least ten times. CDR3: CASSPSGSSYNEQFF. The CDR3, as DNA: TGTGCCAGCTCCCCTAGCGGGAGCTCCTACAATGAGCAGTTCTTC. The V gene is TRBV9, the J gene TRBJ2-1, with 10 positions matching TRBD2. With 7 bases clipped from V and 0 bases from J, the junction kept 4 bases outside the gene matches. Germline-derived CDR1 and CDR2 are SGDLS and YYNGEE. This CDR3 spans 15 amino acids.

Regarding this clonotype: A junction boundary mismatches the germline segment, possibly from a read error. The V and J genes are TRBV4-3 and TRBJ1-2; 7 bases are a match to TRBD1. Germline CDR1 LGHNA, CDR2 YSLEER. The CDR3 is 15 residues long. The CDR3 region has the DNA TGCGCCAGCAGCCCTCGGGCCGACAGGGAGTATGGCTTCATCTTC. This translates into CASSPRADREYGFIF.

Many counts were recorded for this clonotype. The chain carries TRBV20-1 and TRBJ2-1, with 10 bases lining up with TRBD1. The CDR3 loop spans 13 amino acids. Unmatched junction bases numbered 6, after V lost 8 bases and J lost 5 bases. From germline, CDR1 is DFQATT and CDR2 SNEGSKA (reference sequence). The CDR3 DNA reads as TGCAGTCCGGGACAGGGGTTCCACAATGAGCAGTTCTTC. This codes for CSPGQGFHNEQFF.

This sequence joins TRBV20-1 and TRBJ2-3, with D possibly TRBD2 on 5 matching bases. CDR1 is DFQATT and CDR2 is SNEGSKA in the germline V gene (reference sequence). Deletions cut 7 bases from V and 5 bases from J, with 25 bases between. The CDR3 is made up of 16 amino acids. The CDR3 DNA reads as TGCAGTGTGAGAACGACCGCTGCTAGCAGGAGAGATACGCAGTATTTT. Its translation is CSVRTTAASRRDTQYF.

In its sample, this clonotype ranks as medium-sized. The chain combines TRBV20-1 with TRBJ2-1; no definite D call. This CDR3 region has 12 residues. V dropped 3 bases and J dropped 9 bases, with 12 bases sitting between them. The germline V gene has CDR1 DFQATT and CDR2 SNEGSKA (reference sequence). As DNA, the CDR3 is TGCAGTGCTAGGATTAAATGGGGTGAGCAGTTCTTC. Residues: CSARIKWGEQFF.

This clonotype was detected many times. J is TRBJ1-3 and V is TRBV5-1, with 7 bases aligning to TRBD1. This CDR3 has 15 residues. J gave up 0 bases and V 3 bases, and 3 bases lay outside the gene matches. In germline, CDR1 is SGHRS, CDR2 YFSETQ. The CDR3 region has the DNA TGCGCCAGCAGCTCGGGACAGTCCTCTGGAAACACCATATATTTT. Protein: CASSSGQSSGNTIYF.

The table lists this clonotype with many counts. J is TRBJ2-5 and V is TRBV9; TRBD1 matches 10 bases. Germline lookup yields CDR1 SGDLS and CDR2 YYNGEE. This CDR3 has 15 residues. V gave up 3 bases and J gave up 5 bases; unmatched junction bases: 7. The CDR3 nucleotides are TGTGCCAGCAGCGCGGGGGACAGGGGATCGGAGACCCAGTACTTC. Its translation is CASSAGDRGSETQYF.

Concerning this clonotype itself: This could be a read error, since a much larger clone is one nucleotide away. The rearrangement joins TRBV11-2 to TRBJ2-3; no firm D call. Germline CDR1 is SGHAT and CDR2 is FQNNGV. V gave up 1 base and J gave up 4 bases, with 18 bases separating them. The CDR3 consists of 17 residues. This CDR3 reads CASSLGAYPGRPDTQYF. The CDR3 nucleotides are TGTGCCAGCAGCTTAGGGGCATATCCCGGTCGGCCAGATACGCAGTATTTT.

This clonotype was seen repeatedly, ten times or more. This chain links TRBV9 with TRBJ1-5; 9 positions match TRBD1. J gave up 4 bases and V 3 bases, and 5 bases lay outside the gene matches. Germline V gives CDR1 SGDLS, CDR2 YYNGEE. This CDR3 is built from 15 residues. This chain's CDR3 is CASSAGQGENQPQHF. As DNA, the CDR3 is TGTGCCAGCAGCGCGGGACAGGGAGAGAATCAGCCCCAGCATTTT.

The table lists this clonotype with many counts. This chain uses TRBV9 with TRBJ2-7; D gene unclear. V was cut by 1 base and J by 3 bases, with 17 bases left in between. The CDR3 has 16 residues. Looked up from germline, CDR1 is SGDLS and CDR2 is YYNGEE. This CDR3 is CASSVTPDSRFYEQYF. The CDR3 DNA reads as TGTGCCAGCAGCGTAACCCCCGACTCGAGATTCTACGAGCAGTACTTC.

This clonotype was recorded many times. This sequence joins TRBV3-1 and TRBJ1-2; D uncertain. The germline V gene encodes CDR1 LGHDT and CDR2 YNNKEL (reference sequence). The V gene lost 0 bases and the J gene lost 4 bases, with 3 bases spanning the gap. The CDR3 has 12 residues. DNA for the CDR3: TGTGCCAGCAGCCAAGAAAGCTATGGCTACACCTTC. The encoded protein is CASSQESYGYTF.